This T cell receptor beta chain was identified during a study of shared clonotypes between healthy human individuals. Germline loops: CDR1 SNHLY, CDR2 FYNNEI. The CDR3 length is 15 residues. V was clipped by 6 bases and J by 8 bases; unmatched bases: 12. Only Caucasian adults living in Nashville, Tennessee made up the donor group. At deep level, the assay was performed. Sorted subsets were amplified in replicate PCRs using 200 to 250 ng DNA, 30,000 to 35,000 T cell genomes. Generated by immunoSEQ multiplex PCR, the TCRdb table keeps only in-frame clones and is missing some. The data contain about 990,000 clones, approximately 80% of them singletons.

The source is a man aged 18-30 years in good health. Some clones in this sample may be carry-over from other donors' samples. V is TRBV2 and J is TRBJ1-4, with TRBD1 identical over 7 bases. Sample: memory CD4+ T cells from PBMCs. Subset defined: CD45RA-negative fraction. The CDR3: CASSPFTGDEEKLFF. DNA for the CDR3: TGTGCCAGCAGCCCTTTTACAGGGGATGAGGAAAAACTGTTTTTT.